The 30 T cell receptor beta chains below all came from one sample that was sequenced in a study of T cells in Graves' hyperthyroidism and ophthalmopathy. Amplified TCR beta CDR3 regions came from RNA transcripts. During a first-round RT-PCR of the TCR CDR3, the HTBI primer set was used. One entry per CDR3 protein results from TCRdb running MiXCR on the multiplex PCR reads. The sample has some 300,000 distinct CDR3 sequences, roughly an eighth seen once. Sequenced material: blood. Every receptor here comes from a woman aged 40 to 55 with Graves' hyperthyroidism.

This sequence joins TRBV18 and TRBJ2-1; 8 bases map to TRBD2. Germline lookup yields CDR1 KGHSH and CDR2 LQKENI. The CDR3 runs 16 residues. Trimming cost V 3 bases and J 12 bases; bases outside gene matches: 16. CDR3 nucleotides: TGTGCCAGCTCACCTAAACGGGAGCGGGAGAATTGGGTGCAGTTCTTC. Translating it yields CASSPKRERENWVQFF. Drawing the rest from reference TRBV18 and TRBJ2-1, the complete variable domain is NAGVMQNPRHLVRRRGQEARLRCSPMKGHSHVYWYRQLPEEGLKFMVYLQKENIIDESGMPKERFSAEFPKEGPSILRIQQVVRGDSAAYFCASSPKRERENWVQFFGPGTRLTVL.

This clonotype was recorded many times. The chain is built from TRBV3-1 and TRBJ2-1; D possibly corresponds to TRBD2 (6 bases). The CDR3 has 17 residues. Germline V gene data show CDR1 as LGHDT and CDR2 as YNNKEL (reference sequence). Between the trimmed V and J ends, which lost 3 bases and 7 bases, there was a span of 22 bases. CDR3: CASSHSFSGLRRNEQFF. The CDR3 DNA is TGTGCCAGCAGCCACTCCTTTAGCGGACTCCGGAGGAATGAGCAGTTCTTC.

This clonotype appeared a few times. This rearrangement joins TRBV29-1 to TRBJ2-2; maybe TRBD2 (6 bases). The CDR3 runs to 15 residues. Trimming removed 2 bases from V and 0 bases from J, with 10 bases in between. Germline V lookup: CDR1 SQVTM, CDR2 ANQGSEA. Here the CDR3 DNA reads TGCAGCGTTGAACCGGGAGCGACGAACACCGGGGAGCTGTTTTTT. Translation gives CSVEPGATNTGELFF.

There are many counts of this clonotype. The chain uses TRBV19 and TRBJ1-1; D perhaps matches TRBD1 (5 bases). The CDR3 runs 13 residues. Looked up from germline, CDR1 is LNHDA and CDR2 is SQIVND (reference sequence). V gave up 5 bases and J gave up 4 bases, with 11 bases separating them. As DNA, the CDR3 is TGTGCCAGTAGTGAAGTGGGGGGCACTGAAGCTTTCTTT. Its translation: CASSEVGGTEAFF. Using reference TRBV19 and TRBJ1-1 for the parts outside the CDR3, the full variable domain is DGGITQSPKYLFRKEGQNVTLSCEQNLNHDAMYWYRQDPGQGLRLIYYSQIVNDFQKGDIAEGYSVSREKKESFPLTVTSAQKNPTAFYLCASSEVGGTEAFFGQGTRLTVV.

The CDR3 sequence is CSARPTRGGTYEQYF. In DNA form, the CDR3 reads TGCAGTGCTAGACCCACTAGAGGCGGGACCTACGAGCAGTACTTC. The chain couples TRBV20-1 to TRBJ2-7, with D maybe TRBD2 (6 bases). The germline V gene has CDR1 DFQATT and CDR2 SNEGSKA (reference sequence). This CDR3 is built from 15 residues. Trimming removed 2 bases at V and 2 bases at J, with 16 bases between.

This clonotype came up many times. The rearrangement joins TRBV6-1 to TRBJ2-7, with 8 bases matching TRBD1. The CDR3 length is 15 residues. Germline loops: CDR1 MNHNS, CDR2 SASEGT. J gave up 1 base and V 4 bases, and 6 bases lay outside the gene matches. DNA of the CDR3: TGTGCCAGCAGTGGGCGACAGGGGACTTCCTACGAGCAGTACTTC. As protein: CASSGRQGTSYEQYF.

This clonotype was found many times. The V gene is TRBV9, the J gene TRBJ2-7; TRBD1 matches 8 bases. The CDR3 spans 15 residues. Germline V lookup: CDR1 SGDLS, CDR2 YYNGEE. The junction had 7 bases not matched to a gene; V was cut back by 0 bases and J by 5 bases. The CDR3 here is CASSVVSGGFNEQYF. In nucleotides, the CDR3 is TGTGCCAGCAGCGTAGTATCAGGGGGCTTCAACGAGCAGTACTTC.

In this sample, this clonotype turned up many times. The chain combines TRBV20-1 with TRBJ2-3; TRBD2 aligns across 10 bases. The CDR3 loop spans 13 amino acids. Germline V lookup: CDR1 DFQATT, CDR2 SNEGSKA (reference sequence). V lost 5 bases, J lost 6 bases, and 5 bases stayed unmatched. The CDR3 here is CSASSGSWDTQYF. Here the CDR3 DNA reads TGCAGTGCTTCTAGCGGGAGTTGGGATACGCAGTATTTT.

This clonotype was observed at least ten times. The gene calls are TRBV12-3 or TRBV12-4 and TRBJ1-2; D is unclear. Trimming removed 5 bases from V and 0 bases from J, with 13 bases in between. This CDR3 contains 15 residues. The CDR3 DNA sequence: TGTGCCAGCAGTCCCCAGAGAGTAGCTAACTATGGCTACACCTTC. Translation gives CASSPQRVANYGYTF.

The chain employs TRBV19 and TRBJ2-1, with D maybe TRBD2 (6 bases). The germline gives CDR1 LNHDA, CDR2 SQIVND (reference sequence). There are 13 residues in the CDR3. V was pared by 7 bases and J by 1 base, with 8 bases between. CDR3 nucleotide sequence: TGTGCCAGTATGGGGAGGTCCTACAATGAGCAGTTCTTC. It is translated as CASMGRSYNEQFF.

The gene calls are TRBV11-2 and TRBJ2-1; D tentatively reads TRBD1 or TRBD2 (5 bases each). With 8 bases removed from V and 1 base from J, the gap between germline ends came to 12 bases. The CDR3 is 14 residues long. The germline V gene encodes CDR1 SGHAT and CDR2 FQNNGV. The chain's CDR3 is CASEGHSSYNEQFF. The CDR3 DNA reads TGTGCCAGCGAGGGGCATAGTTCCTACAATGAGCAGTTCTTC.

This clonotype was detected a few times. The V and J genes are TRBV19 and TRBJ2-2; no clear D. The V and J ends lost 5 bases and 0 bases respectively, with 10 bases between them. CDR3 size: 15 residues. Looked up from germline, CDR1 is LNHDA and CDR2 is SQIVND (reference sequence). CDR3 residues: CASSPPSTNTGELFF. The CDR3 coding sequence is TGTGCCAGTAGTCCCCCATCGACGAACACCGGGGAGCTGTTTTTT.

This clonotype was detected many times. The chain links TRBV6-1 to TRBJ2-3; TRBD2 might be the D (6 bases). CDR3 length equals 16 residues. The germline gives CDR1 MNHNS, CDR2 SASEGT. Trimming pared 5 bases from V and 4 bases from J, leaving 19 bases between. CDR3 in amino acids: CASSKDWAEGPDTQYF. CDR3 sequence (DNA): TGTGCCAGCAGTAAGGATTGGGCGGAGGGGCCAGATACGCAGTATTTT.

A few counts support this clonotype. The chain couples TRBV5-1 to TRBJ2-1; 12 bases line up with TRBD2. Germline V gene lookup returns CDR1 SGHRS and CDR2 YFSETQ. Trimming took 5 bases from V and 4 from J; bases not matched to a gene: 16. This CDR3 region has 19 residues. CDR3 loop: CASRLRLAGDRGGYNEQFF. The CDR3 DNA reads as TGCGCCAGCAGATTGAGACTAGCGGGAGATAGGGGAGGGTACAATGAGCAGTTCTTC.

In its sample, this clonotype was seen many times. The chain has TRBV13 and TRBJ2-4; D perhaps matches TRBD2 (6 bases). V was trimmed by 10 bases and J by 1 base, leaving 14 bases between them. The CDR3 sequence is 14 residues long. The germline V gene encodes CDR1 PRHDT and CDR2 FYEKMQ (reference sequence). The CDR3 region is CAIPRGTAKNIQYF. DNA for the CDR3: TGTGCCATCCCTCGGGGGACCGCCAAAAACATTCAGTACTTC.

This clonotype was observed at least ten times. The gene calls are TRBV28 and TRBJ2-7; D ambiguous. The CDR3 contains 14 residues. Germline loops: CDR1 MDHEN, CDR2 SYDVKM. V was shortened by 2 bases and J by 2 bases, with 10 bases between the two germline ends. CDR3 protein: CASSLPGPTYEQYF. The CDR3 nucleotides read TGTGCCAGCAGTTTACCGGGCCCGACCTACGAGCAGTACTTC.

This clonotype was counted many times. The CDR3 DNA reads as TGTGCCAGCAGTACAATGACAGCCCCGACCTTGGATGAGCAGTTCTTC. Amino acid sequence: CASSTMTAPTLDEQFF. This chain uses TRBV6-1 with TRBJ2-1, with a tentative D call TRBD1 (5 bases). Deletions cut 5 bases from V and 8 bases from J, with 22 bases between. This CDR3 spans 16 amino acids. Germline-derived CDR1 and CDR2 are MNHNS and SASEGT.

On this clonotype itself: A read error may be the cause here, since a much bigger clone is one base away. The CDR3: CASRAGTSGRARNEQYF. The DNA for the CDR3 is TGTGCCAGCAGGGCCGGGACTAGCGGGAGGGCCAGGAATGAGCAGTACTTC. This sequence joins TRBV6-1 and TRBJ2-1; 16 bases align to TRBD2. With the DNA end fitting TRBJ2-7 better, the J assignment may be wrong. The germline CDR1 and CDR2 sequences are MNHNS and SASEGT. This CDR3 is built from 17 residues.

In this sample, this clonotype turned up many times. The rearrangement links TRBV18 to TRBJ2-1; D is perhaps TRBD2 (5 bases). This CDR3 is 12 amino acids long. Germline V CDR1 and CDR2: KGHSH, LQKENI. The V and J ends lost 4 bases and 9 bases respectively, with 10 bases between them. CDR3 sequence: CASSLTGIEQFF. DNA of the CDR3: TGTGCCAGCTCACTAACCGGGATTGAGCAGTTCTTC.

V usage is TRBV19 and J usage is TRBJ1-6; 7 nucleotides agree with TRBD1. The V and J ends lost 5 bases and 7 bases, in that order; junction bases with no gene match: 5. This CDR3 has 14 residues. Germline CDR1 and CDR2: LNHDA and SQIVND (reference sequence). The CDR3 sequence: CASSVTGANSPLHF. As DNA, the CDR3 is TGTGCCAGTAGTGTCACAGGGGCCAATTCACCCCTCCACTTT.

The chain uses TRBV20-1 and TRBJ1-6, with 9 nucleotides matching TRBD1. The V segment lost 5 bases and the J segment 10 bases; nucleotides outside the gene matches: 9. Germline assignment: CDR1 DFQATT and CDR2 SNEGSKA (reference sequence). The CDR3 sequence is 14 residues long. CDR3 sequence (DNA): TGCAGTGCTTTACAGGGGGCTGGGGGATCACCCCTCCACTTT. This sequence encodes CSALQGAGGSPLHF.

This clonotype was detected a few times. The V call is TRBV27, the J call TRBJ2-1, with 11 bases that match TRBD2. The germline gives CDR1 MNHEY, CDR2 SMNVEV (reference sequence). The junction had 5 bases not matched to a gene; V was cut back by 5 bases and J by 2 bases. The CDR3 sequence is 16 residues long. CDR3 DNA: TGTGCCAGCAGTCCCCGGACTAGCGGGCCCTACAATGAGCAGTTCTTC. This sequence encodes CASSPRTSGPYNEQFF.

This clonotype was found many times. This rearrangement joins TRBV28 to TRBJ1-6; 10 bases line up with TRBD1. Germline V lookup: CDR1 MDHEN, CDR2 SYDVKM. The CDR3 is 14 residues long. Trimming at V came to 4 bases and at J to 9 bases, leaving 3 bases not matched to a gene. The CDR3 region is CASSSGQGSSPLHF. In DNA form, the CDR3 reads TGTGCCAGCAGTTCGGGACAGGGGAGTTCACCCCTCCACTTT.

This clonotype was seen many times. The V gene is TRBV28, the J gene TRBJ1-5; D ambiguous. V was pared by 2 bases and J by 9 bases, with 8 bases between. This CDR3 is built from 12 residues. Germline V gene lookup returns CDR1 MDHEN and CDR2 SYDVKM. The CDR3 region has the DNA TGTGCCAGCAGTTTACCGAAGTGGCCCCAGCATTTT. Its translation: CASSLPKWPQHF.

On this clonotype: Being one base from a much bigger clone, this may be a read error. The gene calls are TRBV12-3 or TRBV12-4 and TRBJ2-1; D is undetermined. This CDR3 comprises 15 residues. The V end was cut by 6 bases, the J end by 4 bases, with 16 bases between. The CDR3 loop reads CASSVTGAGYNEQFF. CDR3 nucleotides: TGTGCCAGCAGCGTGACTGGCGCAGGATACAATGAGCAGTTCTTC.

A word on this clonotype: A much larger clone differs from this one at a single base, so this may be a read error. The chain recombines TRBV3-1 with TRBJ2-7; 7 nucleotides line up with TRBD2. Germline loops: CDR1 LGHDT, CDR2 YNNKEL (reference sequence). CDR3 size: 15 residues. The DNA of the CDR3 is TGTGCCAGCAGCCGGCGCGGGAGTTTTTCCTACGAGCAGTGCTTC. Residues: CASSRRGSFSYEQCF.

This clonotype came up a few times. V and J are TRBV27 and TRBJ2-1; no clear D gene. CDR3 length equals 11 residues. V was trimmed by 11 bases and J by 3 bases, leaving 8 bases between them. Germline CDR1 is MNHEY and CDR2 is SMNVEV (reference sequence). The CDR3 DNA follows: TGTGCCGTGGCTCGCTACAATGAGCAGTTCTTC. Translating gives CAVARYNEQFF.

At least ten counts were recorded for this clonotype. The rearrangement links TRBV12-3 or TRBV12-4 to TRBJ2-3; a possible D gene is TRBD1 (6 bases). The CDR3 runs to 14 residues. The V gene lost 6 bases and the J gene lost 1 base, with 11 bases spanning the gap. CDR3 sequence: CASSRGGGTDTQYF. The CDR3 nucleotides read TGTGCCAGCAGCCGAGGGGGTGGCACAGATACGCAGTATTTT.

The chain's CDR3 is CASSLGQPGQRAFF. In nucleotides, the CDR3 is TGTGCCAGCAGCTTGGGGCAGCCCGGTCAAAGAGCTTTCTTT. The chain joins TRBV5-6 to TRBJ1-1; D remains unclear. The V end was cut by 0 bases, the J end by 10 bases, with 16 bases between. Germline-derived CDR1 and CDR2 are SGHDT and YYEEEE. This CDR3 has 14 amino acids.

At least ten counts were recorded for this clonotype. J is TRBJ1-2 and V is TRBV6-1; 7 positions match TRBD1. Germline loops: CDR1 MNHNS, CDR2 SASEGT. The ends lost 10 bases at V and 9 bases at J; junction bases unmatched: 14. The CDR3 covers 13 residues. The CDR3 loop is CAINNRDRQRYTF. The CDR3 DNA reads TGTGCCATCAACAACCGGGACAGACAACGCTACACCTTC.